This passage covers 30 T cell receptor beta chains from one sample sequenced in a study of T-cell memory formation after mild COVID-19. TCRdb reprocessed the 5' RACE reads via MiXCR and lists one record per CDR3 protein. The sample consists of 350,000 to 500,000 distinct CDR3 sequences, roughly 18% of them appearing once. Source material: PBMCs or a T cell subset sorted from them (not recorded which). The receptors were gathered from a man between 18 and 35 years old who had mild COVID-19 (a few samples of this study predate the infection). Cell type and time point are not known.

This clonotype came up a few times. V gene TRBV7-9 combines with J gene TRBJ1-2, with no clear D. The CDR3 contains 15 residues. Germline lookup yields CDR1 SEHNR and CDR2 FQNEAQ (reference sequence). V was clipped by 3 bases and J by 6 bases, with 17 bases between them. Written as DNA, the CDR3 is TGTGCCAGCAGCTTCGGTTGGGAGGGCGGGCATGGCTACACCTTC. Its protein product is CASSFGWEGGHGYTF.

This clonotype turned up a few times. The V gene is TRBV14, the J gene TRBJ2-5, with 8 bases aligning to TRBD2. J lost 9 bases, V lost 0 bases, and 3 bases had no gene match. Germline-derived CDR1 and CDR2 are SGHDN and FVKESK. The CDR3 runs 13 residues. In nucleotides, the CDR3 is TGTGCCAGCAGCCAAGACTACGGGAGGGCCCAGTACTTC. Its translation: CASSQDYGRAQYF.

This clonotype was picked up a small number of times. V gene TRBV24-1 combines with J gene TRBJ2-5; D ambiguous. This CDR3 region has 17 residues. CDR1 and CDR2 (germline): KGHDR, SFDVKD. The V end lost 1 base, the J end lost 3 bases, and 17 bases lay between the germline ends. In nucleotides, the CDR3 is TGTGCCACCAGTGATTTCCTGCCATTCCACTGCGAAGAGACCCAGTACTTC. This gives the protein CATSDFLPFHCEETQYF.

This clonotype came up a few times. The chain joins TRBV9 to TRBJ2-7, with 7 bases matching TRBD2. J gave up 7 bases and V 3 bases, and 13 bases lay outside the gene matches. This CDR3 spans 15 amino acids. Germline values: CDR1 SGDLS, CDR2 YYNGEE. The CDR3: CASSGQTGGGVEQYF. CDR3 in DNA: TGTGCCAGCAGCGGGCAGACGGGGGGAGGAGTGGAGCAGTACTTC.

This clonotype was counted a few times. The chain carries TRBV6-5 and TRBJ1-1; tentatively, D is TRBD1 (5 bases). Trimming shortened V by 5 bases and J by 1 base, and 11 bases separated the two germline ends. Germline assignment: CDR1 MNHEY and CDR2 SVGAGI. There are 14 residues in the CDR3. The CDR3 nucleotides are TGTGCCAGCAGTGAAGACGGGGGGAACACTGAAGCTTTCTTT. Protein sequence: CASSEDGGNTEAFF.

The chain carries TRBV7-6 and TRBJ2-5; D is undetermined. The CDR3 has 11 residues. CDR1 and CDR2 from the germline V gene are SGHVS and FNYEAQ. The V end lost 5 bases, the J end lost 5 bases, and 6 bases lay between the germline ends. CDR3: CASSHRETQYF. CDR3 nucleotides: TGTGCCAGCAGCCATCGGGAGACCCAGTACTTC.

V gene TRBV20-1 combines with J gene TRBJ1-4, with TRBD1 matching 7 bases. The CDR3 runs to 13 residues. V shed 1 base, J shed 7 bases, and the junction held 3 bases outside the gene matches. Germline CDR1 DFQATT, CDR2 SNEGSKA (reference sequence). CDR3 coding DNA: TGCAGTGCTAGAGGGGGACAGACTGAAAAACTGTTTTTT. Translated, it gives CSARGGQTEKLFF.

The genes are TRBV20-1 and TRBJ2-1; 7 bases fit TRBD2. After removal of 6 bases from V and 5 bases from J, the junction contained 7 bases not matched to a gene. Per germline, CDR1 DFQATT and CDR2 SNEGSKA (reference sequence). CDR3 length equals 13 residues. The CDR3 DNA reads TGCAGTGCGAACCCCCTAGCGGACAATGAGCAGTTCTTC. Translation gives CSANPLADNEQFF.

The chain combines TRBV7-9 with TRBJ2-1; D tentatively fits TRBD1 or TRBD2 (6 bases each). V was pared by 7 bases and J by 6 bases, with 25 bases between. CDR3 length: 17 amino acids. Per the germline V gene, CDR1 is SEHNR and CDR2 is FQNEAQ (reference sequence). The DNA for the CDR3 is TGTGCCAGCAACTCGGACGGGCCCGGGGGCTTTCGCAATGAGCAGTTCTTC. Translating gives CASNSDGPGGFRNEQFF.

The J gene is TRBJ1-1, the V gene TRBV7-9; 9 nucleotides agree with TRBD1. The CDR3 has 14 amino acids. The germline V gene encodes CDR1 SEHNR and CDR2 FQNEAQ (reference sequence). Trimming took 4 bases from V and 6 from J; bases not matched to a gene: 6. CDR3 sequence: CASSYRGPDPEAFF. In nucleotides, the CDR3 is TGTGCCAGCAGCTACAGGGGGCCCGACCCTGAAGCTTTCTTT.

This clonotype has a handful of counts. The chain couples TRBV7-3 to TRBJ2-3; no clear D gene. This CDR3 is 15 amino acids long. CDR1 and CDR2 from the germline V gene are SGHTA and FQGTGA. V shed 4 bases and J shed 2 bases, with 13 bases lying between them. Written as DNA, the CDR3 is TGTGCCAGCAGCTCAAAGGGCGGCTCCACAGATACGCAGTATTTT. Residues: CASSSKGGSTDTQYF.

The rearrangement uses TRBV19 and TRBJ2-2, with 7 bases fitting TRBD2. Per germline, CDR1 LNHDA and CDR2 SQIVND (reference sequence). The V segment lost 8 bases and the J segment 4 bases; nucleotides outside the gene matches: 10. The CDR3 consists of 15 residues. For the CDR3, the DNA is TGTGCCAGTGGGAGGGACCCGAGGTCCACCGGGGAGCTGTTTTTT. Amino acid sequence: CASGRDPRSTGELFF.

Only a few counts were recorded for this clonotype. CDR3 protein: CASSRGPVNTEAFF. CDR3 DNA sequence: TGTGCCAGCAGCCGGGGACCGGTGAACACTGAAGCTTTCTTT. The chain is built from TRBV12-3 or TRBV12-4 and TRBJ1-1; D perhaps matches TRBD1 (5 bases). The CDR3 contains 14 residues. V lost 6 bases and J lost 0, with 11 bases in between.

This chain links TRBV5-1 with TRBJ2-2; the match to TRBD1 covers 8 bases. V lost 9 bases and J lost 4; bases outside the gene matches: 11. The CDR3 totals 15 residues. Germline assignment: CDR1 SGHRS and CDR2 YFSETQ. CDR3 DNA sequence: TGCGCCACCACCAGGGGGCTTGACGGCACCGGGGAGCTGTTTTTT. Protein product: CATTRGLDGTGELFF. The full variable domain, its missing parts supplied by reference TRBV5-1 and TRBJ2-2, is KAGVTQTPRYLIKTRGQQVTLSCSPISGHRSVSWYQQTPGQGLQFLFEYFSETQRNKGNFPGRFSGRQFSNSRSEMNVSTLELGDSALYLCATTRGLDGTGELFFGEGSRLTVL.

The gene calls are TRBV5-4 and TRBJ2-5, with 8 positions matching TRBD1. J lost 2 bases, V lost 5 bases, and 5 bases had no gene match. Germline V gene sequence: CDR1 SGHNT, CDR2 YYREEE (reference sequence). The CDR3 runs to 14 residues. The CDR3, as DNA: TGTGCCAGCAGTACGGGACAGGCACAAGAGACCCAGTACTTC. Amino acids: CASSTGQAQETQYF.

The sample holds a few counts of this clonotype. CDR3 loop: CSAGSPGGWEQFF. The DNA for the CDR3 is TGCAGTGCGGGTTCGCCCGGGGGGTGGGAGCAGTTCTTC. The V and J genes are TRBV20-1 and TRBJ2-1; TRBD2 matches at 7 bases. The CDR3 spans 13 residues. Germline CDR1 reads DFQATT; CDR2 reads SNEGSKA (reference sequence). With V trimmed by 6 bases and J by 10 bases, 12 bases remained unmatched.

Points on this clonotype: The junction departs from germline at one end; a sequencing error may be responsible. The chain recombines TRBV7-7 with TRBJ2-3; D not certain. This CDR3 comprises 15 residues. Germline V CDR1 and CDR2: SSHAT, FNYEAQ (reference sequence). CDR3 DNA sequence: TGTGCTAGCAGCTTAGCCGCACGGATCACAGATACGCAGTATTTT. This translates into CASSLAARITDTQYF.

The V and J genes are TRBV20-1 and TRBJ2-2, with D hard to call. V was trimmed by 4 bases and J by 0 bases, leaving 3 bases between them. From germline, CDR1 is DFQATT and CDR2 SNEGSKA (reference sequence). The CDR3 contains 12 residues. The DNA of the CDR3 is TGCAGTGCTATCACGAACACCGGGGAGCTGTTTTTT. The encoded protein is CSAITNTGELFF.

This clonotype has just a few counts. The genes are TRBV2 and TRBJ2-1; tentative D call: TRBD1 (5 bases). The germline V gene has CDR1 SNHLY and CDR2 FYNNEI. The CDR3 sequence is 13 residues long. V gave up 1 base and J gave up 4 bases, with 5 bases separating them. CDR3 region: CASSEGQYNEQFF. The CDR3, as DNA: TGTGCCAGCAGTGAAGGACAGTACAATGAGCAGTTCTTC.

This clonotype was found many times. J is TRBJ1-6 and V is TRBV7-2; TRBD1 matches at 8 bases. CDR3 length: 15 amino acids. Germline values: CDR1 SGHTA, CDR2 FQGNSA. Trimming removed 5 bases from V and 10 bases from J; junction bases left unmatched: 10. The CDR3 protein is CASSGGGQGRSPLHF. The DNA of the CDR3 is TGTGCCAGCAGCGGGGGCGGACAGGGCAGATCACCCCTCCACTTT. Based on the CDR3 plus reference TRBV7-2 and TRBJ1-6, the full variable domain is GAGVSQSPSNKVTEKGKDVELRCDPISGHTALYWYRQSLGQGLEFLIYFQGNSAPDKSGLPSDRFSAERTGGSVSTLTIQRTQQEDSAVYLCASSGGGQGRSPLHFGNGTRLTVT.

The V gene is TRBV6-1, the J gene TRBJ1-1; TRBD1 agrees at 7 bases. The CDR3 has 13 amino acids. Germline trimming cut 8 bases from V and 4 bases from J; bases unmatched to any gene: 7. Looked up from germline, CDR1 is MNHNS and CDR2 is SASEGT. In DNA form, the CDR3 reads TGTGCCAGCCCCCTACAGGGGAGCACTGAAGCTTTCTTT. Translation gives CASPLQGSTEAFF.

V is TRBV20-1 and J is TRBJ2-1, with D unresolved. CDR1 and CDR2 (germline): DFQATT, SNEGSKA (reference sequence). The V and J ends lost 7 bases and 1 base respectively, with 8 bases between them. The CDR3 is 12 residues long. CDR3 sequence reads: CSVRISYNEQFF. Here the CDR3 DNA reads TGCAGTGTACGTATTTCCTACAATGAGCAGTTCTTC.

The genes are TRBV30 and TRBJ2-5; 10 nucleotides line up with TRBD1. Germline V gives CDR1 GTSNPN, CDR2 SVGIG (reference sequence). The CDR3 extends over 14 amino acids. Trimming cost V 4 bases and J 9 bases; bases outside gene matches: 11. In nucleotides, the CDR3 is TGTGCCTGGACCATCAGCGGGGGACAGGGGCCCCAGTACTTC. Its protein product is CAWTISGGQGPQYF.

The table lists this clonotype with many counts. The chain is built from TRBV15 and TRBJ2-3; D tentatively fits TRBD1 or TRBD2 (5 bases each). The length of the CDR3 is 16 residues. Germline CDR1 and CDR2: LNHNV and YYDKDF (reference sequence). Trimming shortened V by 0 bases and J by 2 bases, and 12 bases separated the two germline ends. The CDR3 loop is CATSRDGAGYTDTQYF. The CDR3 region has the DNA TGTGCCACCAGCAGAGACGGGGCGGGTTACACAGATACGCAGTATTTT. Full variable domain (outside the CDR3, taken from reference TRBV15 and TRBJ2-3): DAMVIQNPRYQVTQFGKPVTLSCSQTLNHNVMYWYQQKSSQAPKLLFHYYDKDFNNEADTPDNFQSRRPNTSFCFLDIRSPGLGDTAMYLCATSRDGAGYTDTQYFGPGTRLTVL.

This clonotype has more than one count but fewer than ten. This sequence joins TRBV6-1 and TRBJ2-1, with TRBD1 matching over 12 bases. The trim removed 3 bases at V and 9 bases at J, leaving 6 bases unmatched. The germline V gene encodes CDR1 MNHNS and CDR2 SASEGT. The CDR3 totals 15 residues. Here the CDR3 DNA reads TGTGCCAGCAGTGACCCGGGACAGGGGGCGATTGAGCAGTTCTTC. This translates into CASSDPGQGAIEQFF.

This clonotype was seen only a few times. V usage is TRBV6-5 and J usage is TRBJ2-3, with unresolved D. Per the germline V gene, CDR1 is MNHEY and CDR2 is SVGAGI. The CDR3 has 14 amino acids. Trimming removed 2 bases from V and 5 bases from J, with 11 bases in between. For the CDR3, the DNA is TGTGCCAGCAGTTACATTCAGTCCAAAGATACGCAGTATTTT. Translation: CASSYIQSKDTQYF.

Turning to this clonotype: An end of the junction does not agree with germline; a read error may underlie this. The V gene is TRBV7-7, the J gene TRBJ2-5, with TRBD1 matching over 8 bases. Germline-derived CDR1 and CDR2 are SSHAT and FNYEAQ (reference sequence). The CDR3 loop spans 13 amino acids. Written as DNA, the CDR3 is TGTGCTAGCAGCTTCGACAGGGGAGAGACCCAGTACTTC. Its translation: CASSFDRGETQYF.

V usage is TRBV29-1 and J usage is TRBJ1-2; D is unclear. The CDR3 is made up of 12 amino acids. The germline V and J ends were trimmed by 3 bases and 4 bases, with 9 bases remaining between them. Germline loops: CDR1 SQVTM, CDR2 ANQGSEA. The CDR3 here is CSVEGRPYGYTF. CDR3 nucleotide sequence: TGCAGCGTTGAGGGGAGGCCCTATGGCTACACCTTC.

In this sample, this clonotype turned up a few times. The V gene is TRBV7-2, the J gene TRBJ2-3, with 11 nucleotides matching TRBD2. In germline, CDR1 is SGHTA, CDR2 FQGNSA. The CDR3 runs 16 residues. J gave up 5 bases and V 0 bases, and 4 bases lay outside the gene matches. As DNA, the CDR3 is TGTGCCAGCAGCTTAGCTAGCGGGGGGGCCGTAGATACGCAGTATTTT. It is translated as CASSLASGGAVDTQYF.

In this sample, this clonotype turned up a few times. J is TRBJ2-3 and V is TRBV7-2; D is undetermined. There are 15 residues in the CDR3. In germline, CDR1 is SGHTA, CDR2 FQGNSA. With 3 bases removed from V and 5 bases from J, the gap between germline ends came to 15 bases. CDR3 nucleotides: TGTGCCAGCAGCTTTGCAGGCCCGGCGAAAGATACGCAGTATTTT. Residues: CASSFAGPAKDTQYF.